The rows below give T cell receptor beta chains drawn from one sample of a study of blood T cell repertoires in COVID-19. Clones were sequenced by immunoSEQ multiplex PCR, and TCRdb holds only the in-frame ones, with some missing. This table holds more than 80,000 clones, roughly 72% found once. Source material: peripheral blood. The receptors were gathered from a woman aged 55 to 70 in a cohort sampled during active or convalescent COVID-19. Both conserved end residues are part of each CDR3. The D gene is left open where the match is weak. Size tells how often a clone was seen (once, few, many) or the class of an expanded clone, and some rows leave it out.

size	V	D	J	DNA	CDR3
.	TRBV30	TRBD2	TRBJ2-7	TGTGCCTGGAGTGTACGGGTTTCACTAGCGGTGCCTCCCTACGAGCAGTACTTC	CAWSVRVSLAVPPYEQYF
.	TRBV5-1	.	TRBJ1-2	TGCGCCAGCAGCTTAGGGGGGACTAGCGGCCTCTATGGCTACACCTTC	CASSLGGTSGLYGYTF
.	TRBV5-1	TRBD1	TRBJ1-2	TGCGCCAGCAGCTTGCAGTTAGGGACAGGGCGTGTTGGCTACACCTTC	CASSLQLGTGRVGYTF
.	TRBV5-4	TRBD1	TRBJ2-5	TGTGCCAGCAGCCCAACAGGGGGCCGGGAGACCCAGTACTTC	CASSPTGGRETQYF
.	TRBV18	.	TRBJ1-1	TGTGCCAGCTCACCAAGGAGGGATGGTGAAGCTTTCTTT	CASSPRRDGEAFF
.	TRBV19	.	TRBJ2-3	TGTGCCAGTAGTATAGTGAGCGGCCCGAGCACAGATACGCAGTATTTT	CASSIVSGPSTDTQYF
.	TRBV7-8	TRBD1	TRBJ1-5	TGTGCCAGCAGTTGGGACAGGGGGAACAATCAGCCCCAGCATTTT	CASSWDRGNNQPQHF
.	TRBV19	.	TRBJ2-7	TGTGCCAGTAGTATGGATCGGGGGTACGAGCAGTACTTC	CASSMDRGYEQYF
.	TRBV11-2	.	TRBJ1-2	TGTGCCAGCAGTTTGGCAGGGGATAACTATGGCTACACCTTC	CASSLAGDNYGYTF
.	TRBV5-4	TRBD1	TRBJ1-2	TGTGCCAGCAGCCGGACAGGGGGTGGTGGCTACACCTTC	CASSRTGGGGYTF
.	TRBV6-5	.	TRBJ2-2	TGTGCCAGCAGTTACATTATACAGGGCGACACCGGGGAGCTGTTTTTT	CASSYIIQGDTGELFF
.	TRBV18	.	TRBJ1-6	TGTGCCAGCTCAACCCGAATTGACAGAGACAATAATTCACCCCTCCACTTT	CASSTRIDRDNNSPLHF
many	TRBV18	.	TRBJ1-4	TGTGCCAGCTCACAATCGGGGGGGAATAATGAAAAACTGTTTTTT	CASSQSGGNNEKLFF
once	TRBV11-2	.	TRBJ1-1	TGTGCCAGCAGCCCGAGGACAGCTTTGAACACTGAAGCTTTCTTT	CASSPRTALNTEAFF
.	TRBV5-4	TRBD2	TRBJ2-1	TGTGCCAGCAGCCTCCCACTAGCGGGGGCCTACAATGAGCAGTTCTTC	CASSLPLAGAYNEQFF
.	TRBV6-2/TRBV6-3	.	TRBJ2-1	TGTGCCAGCAGTTACGAATGGGCCAAGCAGTTCTTC	CASSYEWAKQFF
.	TRBV24-1	TRBD2	TRBJ2-3	TGTGCCACCAGTGCAGCGGGGGGGCGAGATACGCAGTATTTT	CATSAAGGRDTQYF
few	TRBV7-9	TRBD2	TRBJ2-3	TGTGCCAGCAGCGCGACTAGCGGGGGGGCTGGAGATACGCAGTATTTT	CASSATSGGAGDTQYF
few	TRBV7-8	.	TRBJ2-7	TGTGCCAGCAGCAAAGGACAGAGCTACGAGCAGTACTTC	CASSKGQSYEQYF
.	TRBV18	TRBD1	TRBJ1-1	TGTGCCAGCTCACCACAGGGGGCTGACACTGAAGCTTTCTTT	CASSPQGADTEAFF
few	TRBV5-4	.	TRBJ1-1	TGTGCCAGCAGCTTGCCCCCGGACACCCAGAACACTGAAGCTTTCTTT	CASSLPPDTQNTEAFF
once	TRBV5-1	.	TRBJ2-3	TGCGCCAGCAGCCCTACTACACGCACAGATACGCAGTATTTT	CASSPTTRTDTQYF
.	TRBV3-1/TRBV3-2	TRBD1	TRBJ2-5	TGTGCCAGCAGCTTTTACGACAGGGGGGGGGAGACCCAGTACTTC	CASSFYDRGGETQYF
.	TRBV7-8	TRBD2	TRBJ2-3	TGTGCCAGCAGCCCCAGGGACTATTCAGATACGCAGTATTTT	CASSPRDYSDTQYF
.	TRBV7-9	TRBD2	TRBJ2-2	TGTGCCAGCAGCTTGAACGGGGGGACCGGGGAGCTGTTTTTT	CASSLNGGTGELFF
.	TRBV5-1	.	TRBJ1-6	TGCGCCAGTCGCGGGGTCGGGGGGAATAATTCACCCCTCCACTTT	CASRGVGGNNSPLHF
.	TRBV5-1	TRBD1	TRBJ2-1	TGCGCCAGCAGCTTGGATGGGACAGGGGGTTCGGATGAGCAGTTCTTC	CASSLDGTGGSDEQFF
.	TRBV4-2	.	TRBJ2-3	TGTGCCAGCAGCCAAGATGCGGGGAGCACAGATACGCAGTATTTT	CASSQDAGSTDTQYF
.	TRBV7-3	TRBD2	TRBJ2-2	TGTGCCAGCAGTCTGGCGGGGGGCCGGACCGGGGAGCTGTTTTTT	CASSLAGGRTGELFF
.	TRBV19	TRBD1	TRBJ2-7	TGTGCCAGTAGTCCTCGGGACAGGACGAACTCCTACGAGCAGTACTTC	CASSPRDRTNSYEQYF
.	TRBV7-2	TRBD2	TRBJ2-1	TGTGCCAGCAGCTTACAAATGGGCGGGGGACCCTCCTACAATGAGCAGTTCTTC	CASSLQMGGGPSYNEQFF
.	TRBV5-5	TRBD1	TRBJ2-7	TGTGCCAGCAGCTTGGCAGGGGGCCGGTACGAGCAGTACTTC	CASSLAGGRYEQYF